The 32 T cell receptor beta chains below all came from one sample that was sequenced in a study of cytomegalovirus exposure and HLA in healthy donors. Data came from immunoSEQ multiplex PCR; TCRdb stores just in-frame clones and leaves some out. The sample carries around 300,000 clones, just over 85% recorded once. The sample taken for sequencing was PBMCs. The receptors were gathered from a woman between 18 and 29 years old in good health and CMV-seronegative.

This chain joins TRBV5-4 and TRBJ2-7; 7 bases align to TRBD1. CDR3 length: 14 amino acids. CDR1 and CDR2 (germline): SGHNT, YYREEE (reference sequence). The V and J ends lost 3 bases and 2 bases, in that order; junction bases with no gene match: 5. CDR3 region: CASSYRDSTYEQYF. The CDR3 DNA is TGTGCCAGCAGCTACCGGGACAGCACCTACGAGCAGTACTTC. The full variable domain, its missing parts supplied by reference TRBV5-4 and TRBJ2-7, is ETGVTQSPTHLIKTRGQQVTLRCSSQSGHNTVSWYQQALGQGPQFIFQYYREEENGRGNFPPRFSGLQFPNYSSELNVNALELDDSALYLCASSYRDSTYEQYFGPGTRLTVT.

V gene TRBV30 combines with J gene TRBJ1-2, with TRBD1 matching over 8 bases. Germline CDR1 GTSNPN, CDR2 SVGIG (reference sequence). V dropped 3 bases and J dropped 7; count of bases not matched to a gene: 4. This CDR3 spans 12 amino acids. The CDR3 DNA is TGTGCCTGGAGGCAGGGGGCAGGTGGCTACACCTTC. Translated, it gives CAWRQGAGGYTF.

The chain recombines TRBV6-5 with TRBJ2-1; 14 nucleotides match TRBD2. This CDR3 region has 15 residues. The germline CDR1 and CDR2 sequences are MNHEY and SVGAGI. The ends lost 8 bases at V and 2 bases at J; junction bases unmatched: 2. CDR3: CASGLAGGTYNEQFF. The CDR3 DNA reads TGTGCCAGCGGACTAGCGGGGGGTACCTACAATGAGCAGTTCTTC.

The chain couples TRBV10-2 to TRBJ2-5; D not resolved. V lost 3 bases and J lost 3, with 17 bases in between. CDR1 is WSHSY, CDR2 SAAADI, per germline. The CDR3 loop spans 16 amino acids. CDR3 nucleotides: TGCGCCAGCAGTGATCTTCGGTCTGCCGCTAAAGAGACCCAGTACTTC. Translated: CASSDLRSAAKETQYF.

V and J are TRBV28 and TRBJ1-4; D might be TRBD1 (6 bases). With 2 bases removed from V and 3 bases from J, the gap between germline ends came to 13 bases. Germline V gene sequence: CDR1 MDHEN, CDR2 SYDVKM. The CDR3 extends over 16 amino acids. The CDR3 region is CASSLAGQTSNEKLFF. CDR3 coding DNA: TGTGCCAGCAGTTTAGCCGGACAGACCTCTAATGAAAAACTGTTTTTT.

The V gene is TRBV6-5, the J gene TRBJ2-7, with 7 bases matching TRBD1. Germline values: CDR1 MNHEY, CDR2 SVGAGI. The length of the CDR3 is 12 residues. V shed 4 bases, J shed 6 bases, and the junction held 3 bases outside the gene matches. The CDR3 spells CASSSHRGEQYF. CDR3 sequence (DNA): TGTGCCAGCAGTTCACACAGGGGCGAGCAGTACTTC.

The chain recombines TRBV30 with TRBJ1-5; TRBD1 matches 11 bases. Germline V gene sequence: CDR1 GTSNPN, CDR2 SVGIG (reference sequence). This CDR3 is 15 amino acids long. The V gene end was trimmed by 4 bases and the J gene end by 7 bases; junction bases not matched to a gene: 9. The CDR3 protein is CAWTRTGGLGQPQHF. CDR3 DNA: TGTGCCTGGACAAGGACAGGGGGCTTGGGGCAGCCCCAGCATTTT.

The chain joins TRBV5-1 to TRBJ2-6; D unresolved. The length of the CDR3 is 17 residues. Trimming left V 0 bases short and J 2 bases short, with 12 bases between. CDR1 SGHRS and CDR2 YFSETQ come from the germline V gene. CDR3 region: CASSLGARQPGANVLTF. The CDR3, as DNA: TGCGCCAGCAGCTTGGGGGCACGTCAACCTGGGGCCAACGTCCTGACTTTC.

This rearrangement joins TRBV6-1 to TRBJ1-5, with D perhaps matching TRBD1 (5 bases). The germline V gene has CDR1 MNHNS and CDR2 SASEGT. Trimming took off 8 bases at V and 9 bases at J, with 14 bases between the two ends. The CDR3 is made up of 12 amino acids. In nucleotides, the CDR3 is TGTGCCAGCCAGGGCCTTTGGGGGCCCCAGCATTTT. Protein: CASQGLWGPQHF.

The V gene is TRBV30, the J gene TRBJ2-1; TRBD2 aligns across 8 bases. Looked up from germline, CDR1 is GTSNPN and CDR2 is SVGIG (reference sequence). This CDR3 has 14 amino acids. The V segment lost 5 bases and the J segment 8 bases; nucleotides outside the gene matches: 11. In DNA, the CDR3 is TGTGCCTGGGGCCACGGGGGGGCCTCGGATGAGCAGTTCTTC. Translated: CAWGHGGASDEQFF.

This rearrangement joins TRBV19 to TRBJ2-2; 11 bases agree with TRBD2. V was clipped by 10 bases and J by 6 bases; unmatched bases: 7. Germline V gene lookup returns CDR1 LNHDA and CDR2 SQIVND (reference sequence). This CDR3 has 14 residues. CDR3 sequence (DNA): TGTGCCACGGCCCTGACTAGCGGGGCCGGGGAGCTGTTTTTT. It translates to CATALTSGAGELFF.

The CDR3 region is CASSPTSGRPDTQYF. The CDR3 DNA follows: TGTGCCAGCAGTCCCACTAGCGGGAGGCCAGATACGCAGTATTTT. The rearrangement links TRBV13 to TRBJ2-3; TRBD2 aligns across 12 bases. The V gene's germline CDR1 is PRHDT and CDR2 FYEKMQ (reference sequence). CDR3 length: 15 amino acids. The junction had 5 bases not matched to a gene; V was cut back by 6 bases and J by 4 bases.

The chain carries TRBV7-9 and TRBJ1-5, with 9 bases aligning to TRBD1. With V trimmed by 5 bases and J by 7 bases, 9 bases remained unmatched. From germline, CDR1 is SEHNR and CDR2 FQNEAQ (reference sequence). The CDR3 totals 15 residues. The CDR3 region is CASSLGTGPGQPQHF. In DNA, the CDR3 is TGTGCCAGCAGCCTTGGGACAGGGCCGGGGCAGCCCCAGCATTTT.

The chain joins TRBV7-7 to TRBJ2-5, with 10 bases identical to TRBD1. Germline V gene sequence: CDR1 SSHAT, CDR2 FNYEAQ (reference sequence). The CDR3 has 16 residues. J gave up 3 bases and V 4 bases, and 8 bases lay outside the gene matches. CDR3 nucleotides: TGTGCCAGCAGCTCCCCCGCCGGGACAGGGGAAGAGACCCAGTACTTC. Translation: CASSSPAGTGEETQYF. The whole variable domain, filled in from reference TRBV7-7 and TRBJ2-5, reads GAGVSQSPRYKVTKRGQDVTLRCDPISSHATLYWYQQALGQGPEFLTYFNYEAQPDKSGLPSDRFSAERPEGSISTLTIQRTEQRDSAMYRCASSSPAGTGEETQYFGPGTRLLVL.

The rearrangement uses TRBV6-6 and TRBJ1-5; no definite D call. Trimming took 6 bases from V and 1 from J, leaving 13 bases between them. The length of the CDR3 is 15 residues. The germline gives CDR1 MNHNY, CDR2 SVGAGI (reference sequence). Here the CDR3 reads CASSSKGGSNQPQHF. CDR3 DNA: TGTGCCAGCAGCTCGAAGGGAGGCAGCAATCAGCCCCAGCATTTT.

The chain combines TRBV7-6 with TRBJ1-5, with no clear D. Germline values: CDR1 SGHVS, CDR2 FNYEAQ. V dropped 4 bases and J dropped 2 bases, with 21 bases sitting between them. This CDR3 region has 18 residues. CDR3 DNA sequence: TGTGCCAGCAGCTCCCCCCTCGGGGTCAGCCACGGCAATCAGCCCCAGCATTTT. It is translated as CASSSPLGVSHGNQPQHF.

This clone was detected once. For the CDR3, the DNA is TGTGCCAGTAGTATAGCCGGGACAGGGGCATACGAGCAGTACTTC. Translation: CASSIAGTGAYEQYF. V gene TRBV19 combines with J gene TRBJ2-7, with 10 bases fitting TRBD1. Looked up from germline, CDR1 is LNHDA and CDR2 is SQIVND (reference sequence). This CDR3 has 15 amino acids. The ends lost 1 base at V and 4 bases at J; junction bases unmatched: 4.

This clone was detected only once. The chain joins TRBV30 to TRBJ1-4, with D possibly TRBD1 on 5 matching bases. Trimming took 2 bases from V and 3 from J, leaving 13 bases between them. The germline V gene encodes CDR1 GTSNPN and CDR2 SVGIG (reference sequence). This CDR3 is built from 15 residues. The CDR3 spells CAWSPRRVANEKLFF. CDR3 bases: TGTGCCTGGAGTCCGCGCAGGGTGGCTAATGAAAAACTGTTTTTT.

The chain has TRBV9 and TRBJ1-6, with TRBD1 matching over 7 bases. Germline loops: CDR1 SGDLS, CDR2 YYNGEE. The CDR3 has 16 amino acids. V dropped 4 bases and J dropped 11; count of bases not matched to a gene: 15. Here the CDR3 DNA reads TGTGCCAGCAGCCAAACAGACAGGGTCTTTTTACCACCCCTCCACTTT. Protein product: CASSQTDRVFLPPLHF.

The J gene is TRBJ2-5, the V gene TRBV4-3; D gene ambiguous. CDR3 size: 15 residues. Germline loops: CDR1 LGHNA, CDR2 YSLEER. The germline V and J ends were trimmed by 0 bases and 2 bases, with 10 bases remaining between them. The CDR3 coding sequence is TGCGCCAGCAGCCAAGATATCACAGATCAAGAGACCCAGTACTTC. The encoded protein is CASSQDITDQETQYF.

The chain employs TRBV4-1 and TRBJ1-2; TRBD1 agrees at 7 bases. The junction had 13 bases not matched to a gene; V was cut back by 4 bases and J by 8 bases. Per germline, CDR1 MGHRA and CDR2 YSYEKL. The CDR3 is made up of 15 amino acids. CDR3 sequence reads: CASSRTQGMLYGYTF. As DNA, the CDR3 is TGCGCCAGCAGCCGTACACAGGGGATGCTGTACGGCTACACCTTC.

The chain joins TRBV4-1 to TRBJ2-3, with a possible D match to TRBD1 (6 bases). Germline V gene sequence: CDR1 MGHRA, CDR2 YSYEKL. The CDR3 is 16 residues long. Between the trimmed V and J ends, which lost 1 base and 4 bases, there was a span of 15 bases. CDR3 in amino acids: CASSQGDRSGADTQYF. The CDR3, as DNA: TGCGCCAGCAGCCAAGGAGACAGGTCCGGCGCAGATACGCAGTATTTT.

The rearrangement joins TRBV2 to TRBJ1-2, with TRBD1 matching over 7 bases. V was clipped by 11 bases and J by 2 bases; unmatched bases: 2. Germline values: CDR1 SNHLY, CDR2 FYNNEI. This CDR3 spans 11 amino acids. The CDR3 DNA reads as TGTGCCGACAGGGAGAACTATGGCTACACCTTC. The encoded protein is CADRENYGYTF.

The chain carries TRBV5-1 and TRBJ2-1, with 7 bases aligning to TRBD2. V lost 1 base and J lost 2; bases outside the gene matches: 6. Germline CDR1 SGHRS, CDR2 YFSETQ. The length of the CDR3 is 16 residues. Here the CDR3 reads CASSLTGGSAYNEQFF. The CDR3 nucleotides are TGCGCCAGCAGCTTGACTGGCGGGAGCGCCTACAATGAGCAGTTCTTC.

The CDR3 bases are TGTGCCAGTAGTACGGCCAGCGCGGGGGACACTGAAGCTTTCTTT. Protein: CASSTASAGDTEAFF. The chain is built from TRBV19 and TRBJ1-1; TRBD1 might be the D (5 bases). The CDR3 is 15 residues long. The germline V gene encodes CDR1 LNHDA and CDR2 SQIVND (reference sequence). V dropped 4 bases and J dropped 3 bases, with 15 bases sitting between them.

V and J are TRBV5-1 and TRBJ2-5; maybe TRBD1 (8 bases). V lost 0 bases and J lost 2, with 14 bases in between. Germline values: CDR1 SGHRS, CDR2 YFSETQ. The CDR3 covers 16 residues. This CDR3 is CASSLATGGGQETQYF. CDR3 DNA sequence: TGCGCCAGCAGCTTGGCCACAGGGGGAGGGCAAGAGACCCAGTACTTC.

Here the CDR3 DNA reads TGTGCCAGCAGTTACGGCAGGATACCCGGGGAGCTGTTTTTT. The encoded protein is CASSYGRIPGELFF. The chain is built from TRBV6-6 and TRBJ2-2; no clear D. Trimming pared 2 bases from V and 6 bases from J, leaving 10 bases between. Germline lookup yields CDR1 MNHNY and CDR2 SVGAGI (reference sequence). This CDR3 comprises 14 residues.

This clone showed up just once. The chain employs TRBV11-1 and TRBJ1-1; D may be TRBD1 (5 bases). V shed 3 bases and J shed 3 bases, with 11 bases lying between them. Germline loops: CDR1 SGHAT, CDR2 FQDESV (reference sequence). The CDR3 is 14 residues long. The CDR3 bases are TGTGCCAGCAGCTTGAGACAGCACGACACTGAAGCTTTCTTT. This translates into CASSLRQHDTEAFF.

The V gene is TRBV9, the J gene TRBJ1-2; perhaps TRBD1 as D (5 bases). Trimming removed 4 bases at V and 7 bases at J, with 20 bases between. Germline CDR1 SGDLS, CDR2 YYNGEE. The CDR3 consists of 15 residues. The CDR3 loop is CASSLQTGPLGGYTF. The CDR3 region has the DNA TGTGCCAGCAGCCTACAAACAGGACCCTTAGGTGGCTACACCTTC.

The chain is built from TRBV18 and TRBJ1-5; 8 nucleotides agree with TRBD1. The CDR3 consists of 18 residues. Trimming cost V 6 bases and J 6 bases; bases outside gene matches: 19. Germline values: CDR1 KGHSH, CDR2 LQKENI. The CDR3 here is CASSPRSGGAGQTQPQHF. In DNA form, the CDR3 reads TGTGCCAGCTCGCCTCGTTCAGGGGGCGCGGGTCAAACTCAGCCCCAGCATTTT.

For the CDR3, the DNA is TGTGCCAGCAGCTATTTGGGGCGGAACACTGAAGCTTTCTTT. Its translation is CASSYLGRNTEAFF. This sequence joins TRBV13 and TRBJ1-1; weak D call: TRBD1 (5 bases). Between the trimmed V and J ends, which lost 4 bases and 1 base, there was a span of 10 bases. Germline loops: CDR1 PRHDT, CDR2 FYEKMQ (reference sequence). There are 14 residues in the CDR3. Using reference TRBV13 and TRBJ1-1 for the parts outside the CDR3, the full variable domain is AAGVIQSPRHLIKEKRETATLKCYPIPRHDTVYWYQQGPGQDPQFLISFYEKMQSDKGSIPDRFSAQQFSDYHSELNMSSLELGDSALYFCASSYLGRNTEAFFGQGTRLTVV.

The gene calls are TRBV7-9 and TRBJ2-3; the D gene is possibly TRBD2 (5 bases). From germline, CDR1 is SEHNR and CDR2 FQNEAQ (reference sequence). This CDR3 comprises 13 residues. The ends were cut back, 9 bases at V and 0 bases at J, with 10 bases in the middle. This CDR3 is CARGSESTDTQYF. CDR3 bases: TGTGCCAGGGGTAGCGAAAGCACAGATACGCAGTATTTT.